This T cell receptor beta chain was found in a study of blood T cell repertoires in COVID-19. Study summary: The study drew acute and convalescent COVID-19 samples from the United States, Italy and Spain. PBMCs, B-cell-depleted T cells, or T cells were the source of the cDNA or gDNA that made up the material.

In germline, CDR1 is SGHTA, CDR2 FQGNSA. There are 14 residues in the CDR3. Trimming took off 0 bases at V and 2 bases at J, with 7 bases between the two ends. Authors' processing steps: Estimates of nucleated cell counts were drawn from the amplification of reference gene primers. TCRdb keeps only in-frame clones here, not all; method: immunoSEQ multiplex PCR. The V and J calls and clone size were taken over from that table, and D and trimming were inferred from the DNA. The sample holds 100,000 to 120,000 clones, nearly 90% seen once. The source is a human donor in a cohort sampled during active COVID-19. This sequence joins TRBV7-2 and TRBJ1-1, with D tentatively TRBD1 (5 bases). The sample taken for sequencing was peripheral blood. The CDR3 nucleotides are TGTGCCAGCAGCTTAGCGGGGGGAAACACTGAAGCTTTCTTT. The encoded protein is CASSLAGGNTEAFF.